These T cell receptor beta chains were read from a single sample in a study of T cell changes during pregnancy in multiple sclerosis. TCRdb keeps only in-frame clones here, not all; method: immunoSEQ multiplex PCR. The sample includes tens of thousands of clones, roughly 93% of them seen just once. Sequencing was performed on peripheral blood, taken in the second trimester of pregnancy. These receptor sequences come from a female donor in good health, enrolled as a control in a pregnancy study. Both conserved end residues are part of each CDR3. Each record gives: V gene, clone size, D gene, J gene, CDR3 DNA, CDR3 protein. The D gene is left open where the match is weak. Clone size is shown for a subset of rows, as once, few, many or a class of expanded clone.

TRBV11-1	-	-	TRBJ2-3	TGTGCCAGCAGCGAGAACAGCCGTACGCAGTATTTT	CASSENSRTQYF
TRBV7-3	-	TRBD2	TRBJ2-2	TGTGCCAGCAGCCGATCTCGCATCCAGCGGGGGGGCCTAGGGGTCGGGGAGCTGTTTTTT	CASSRSRIQRGGLGVGELFF
TRBV9	-	-	TRBJ1-2	TGTGCCAGCAGCCCCGACAGCTTCTATGGCTACACCTTC	CASSPDSFYGYTF
TRBV9	few	-	TRBJ1-1	TGTGCCAGCAGCGGGCCTGGAGGGACTGAAGCTTTCTTT	CASSGPGGTEAFF
TRBV30	once	TRBD2	TRBJ2-3	TGTGCCTGGAGGATAGCGGGGAGCACAGATACGCAGTATTTT	CAWRIAGSTDTQYF
TRBV6-1	-	TRBD1	TRBJ1-6	TGTGCCAGCAGTGACCGACCCCCGGACAGGGGACATTCACCCCTCCACTTT	CASSDRPPDRGHSPLHF
TRBV25-1	-	-	TRBJ1-6	TGTGCCAGCAGTGAACTCAGATTCTCCTATAATTCACCCCTCCACTTT	CASSELRFSYNSPLHF
TRBV5-6	-	TRBD1	TRBJ1-2	TGTGCCAGCAGCCAACGGACAGGGTTAAACTATGGCTACACCTTC	CASSQRTGLNYGYTF
TRBV5-5	-	TRBD1	TRBJ1-6	TGTGCCAGCAGCTTGGATTGGGACAGGCATTCACCCCTCCACTTT	CASSLDWDRHSPLHF
TRBV5-6	-	TRBD2	TRBJ2-3	TGTGCCAGCAGCTGGGGACTAGCGGGACGCACAGATACGCAGTATTTT	CASSWGLAGRTDTQYF
TRBV7-2	-	-	TRBJ1-2	TGTGCCAGCAGCCTCGGGGTTCCAGGATATGGCTACACCTTC	CASSLGVPGYGYTF
TRBV5-4	-	TRBD2	TRBJ2-5	TGTGCCAGCAGGTTGGGAGCGGGGGGGCCGGGAGAGACCCAGTACTTC	CASRLGAGGPGETQYF
TRBV29-1	once	-	TRBJ2-7	TGCAGCGTTTTATTATACGAGCAGTACTTC	CSVLLYEQYF
TRBV5-4	-	TRBD1	TRBJ2-2	TGTGCCAGCAGCCTACAGGGGGTTGCCGGGGAGCTGTTTTTT	CASSLQGVAGELFF
TRBV6-5	-	TRBD1	TRBJ2-1	TGTGCCAGCAGTTCGCCGGGACAGGGGGTAAGAAATGAGCAGTTCTTC	CASSSPGQGVRNEQFF
TRBV29-1	-	-	TRBJ1-2	TGCAGCGTTGAGGCCAGGGACTATGGCTACACCTTC	CSVEARDYGYTF
TRBV9	-	TRBD2	TRBJ2-5	TGTGCCAGCAGCGCTGGGGGGGAAGAGACCCAGTACTTC	CASSAGGEETQYF
TRBV9	-	TRBD2	TRBJ2-1	TGTGCCAGCAGCGTCCGAAACACGGGGGGGCGTATTAATGAGCAGTTCTTC	CASSVRNTGGRINEQFF
TRBV11-2	-	-	TRBJ2-2	TGTGCCAGCAGCCCCGGAAGGGGTGAGAGCACCGGGGAGCTGTTTTTT	CASSPGRGESTGELFF
TRBV9	once	TRBD2	TRBJ2-5	TGTGCCAGCAGCAGACTAGCGCAAGAGACCCAGTACTTC	CASSRLAQETQYF
TRBV30	-	-	TRBJ1-3	TGTGCCTGGAGTCCCAGGAGGTCTGGAAACACCATATATTTT	CAWSPRRSGNTIYF
TRBV4-3	-	-	TRBJ2-1	TGCGCCAGCAGCCTCGAGGCCCAGGGCGGCAATGAGCAGTTCTTC	CASSLEAQGGNEQFF
TRBV5-1	-	TRBD2	TRBJ2-5	TGCGCCAGCAGCTTGGCACTAGCGGGGCTCCAAGAGACCCAGTACTTC	CASSLALAGLQETQYF
TRBV30	-	-	TRBJ2-7	TGTGCCTGGTCAACAGCCTACTACGAGCAGTACTTC	CAWSTAYYEQYF
TRBV19	-	TRBD1	TRBJ2-7	TGTGCCAGTAGTATGAACAGGGGTGCCCTAGGGGAGCAGTACTTC	CASSMNRGALGEQYF
TRBV2	-	TRBD1	TRBJ1-2	TGTGCCAGCGGGGACAGGGTCTCTGGCTACACCTTC	CASGDRVSGYTF
TRBV21-1	-	-	TRBJ2-1	TGTGCCAGCAGCAAAGTCTGGACTAGCGGGGGGATACACAATGAGCAGTTCTTC	CASSKVWTSGGIHNEQFF
TRBV5-1	-	TRBD1	TRBJ1-1	TGCGCCAGCAGCTCTTGGACAGGGGGCAGTTTCACTGAAGCTTTCTTT	CASSSWTGGSFTEAFF
TRBV6-1	-	TRBD1	TRBJ1-5	TGTGCCAGCAGTGAAGGAGGGGGCAGGCAGCCCCAGCATTTT	CASSEGGGRQPQHF
TRBV11-3	-	TRBD2	TRBJ2-1	TGTGCCAGCAGCATTACCGGGACTAGCGGGGGGGCCAATGAGCAGTTCTTC	CASSITGTSGGANEQFF
TRBV19	-	-	TRBJ2-2	TGTGCCAGTAGTGCCATGGGCGGGATAACCGGGGAGCTGTTTTTT	CASSAMGGITGELFF
TRBV18	-	-	TRBJ1-6	TGTGCCAGCTCACCCTTGGGACAATCGAATTCACCCCTCCACTTT	CASSPLGQSNSPLHF
TRBV7-2	-	-	TRBJ2-5	TGTGCCAGCAGCTTAATCGGGTTCGGCGGGGCGATTCAAGAGACCCAGTACTTC	CASSLIGFGGAIQETQYF
TRBV30	-	-	TRBJ2-7	TGTGCCTGGAGTCCGGGACTCAAGAACTACGAGCAGTACTTC	CAWSPGLKNYEQYF
TRBV7-2	once	TRBD1	TRBJ2-1	TGTGCCAGCAGCTCCCGCGACAGGGTGAACAATGAGCAGTTCTTC	CASSSRDRVNNEQFF
TRBV27	-	TRBD2	TRBJ2-1	TGTGCCAGCAGACGAAGACTAGCGGGGGACAATGAGCAGTTCTTC	CASRRRLAGDNEQFF
TRBV9	few	-	TRBJ1-2	TGTGCCAGCAGCGTACAGGGTTCTACCTATGGCTACACCTTC	CASSVQGSTYGYTF
TRBV30	-	-	TRBJ1-2	TGTGCCTGGAGCCCCGGGGGGGATGGCTACACCTTC	CAWSPGGDGYTF
TRBV6-5	-	TRBD1	TRBJ1-5	TGTGCCAGCAGTTACTCGGGACAGGTCAATCAGCCCCAGCATTTT	CASSYSGQVNQPQHF
TRBV9	-	TRBD1	TRBJ1-3	TGTGCCAGCAGCGTAGGGGCAGGGGGCCCGTCGGGGAACACCATATATTTT	CASSVGAGGPSGNTIYF
TRBV7-2	-	TRBD2	TRBJ2-7	TGTGCCAGCAGCCCTAGCGGGGGCCTCTACGAGCAGTACTTC	CASSPSGGLYEQYF
TRBV5-5	-	TRBD1	TRBJ1-6	TGTGCCAGCAGCTCCGGGACAGGGGGCCTCACCCTCCACTTT	CASSSGTGGLTLHF
TRBV30	-	-	TRBJ2-3	TGTGCCTGGAGCCTTCGAGGGGATACGCAGTATTTT	CAWSLRGDTQYF
TRBV5-1	-	TRBD1	TRBJ2-1	TGCGCCAGCAGCATTGTAGGGACAGAAAGCAATGAGCAGTTCTTC	CASSIVGTESNEQFF
TRBV11-3	-	-	TRBJ2-7	TGTGCCAGCAGCTTAAGGGACTTCTACGAGCAGTACTTC	CASSLRDFYEQYF
TRBV6-1	-	TRBD1	TRBJ1-1	TGTGCCAGCGTGGACAGGGGGCACACTGAAGCTTTCTTT	CASVDRGHTEAFF
TRBV6-5	-	TRBD1	TRBJ1-1	TGTGCCAGCAGTTCGGACAGGTTGAACACTGAAGCTTTCTTT	CASSSDRLNTEAFF
TRBV5-1	-	-	TRBJ1-1	TGCGCCAGCAGCAGGACGGGGGGCGAGGGTGAAGCTTTCTTT	CASSRTGGEGEAFF
TRBV7-9	-	-	TRBJ2-1	TGTGCCAGCAGCTTAGCGAGCGGCACGTGGAATGAGCAGTTCTTC	CASSLASGTWNEQFF
TRBV30	-	-	TRBJ1-2	TGTGCCTGGAGTTTAGGGGTGGACTATGGCTACACCTTC	CAWSLGVDYGYTF
TRBV5-1	-	-	TRBJ1-4	TGCGCCAGCAGCTTGGAGACTGCAACTAATGAAAAACTGTTTTTT	CASSLETATNEKLFF
TRBV19	-	TRBD1	TRBJ1-5	TGTGCCAGTACTGGGACAGGGGACAATCAGCCCCAGCATTTT	CASTGTGDNQPQHF
TRBV18	-	-	TRBJ2-7	TGTGCCAGTTCCCGTACCCACGGACAGAACCGAGGGTACGAGCAGTACTTC	CASSRTHGQNRGYEQYF
TRBV5-1	-	TRBD1	TRBJ2-5	TGCGCCAGCAGCGCCCGGACAGGGGTCCAAGAGACCCAGTACTTC	CASSARTGVQETQYF
TRBV9	once	TRBD1	TRBJ1-2	TGTGCCAGCAGCGTGCCCGGGACAGGACGCTATGGCTACACCTTC	CASSVPGTGRYGYTF
TRBV11-3	-	-	TRBJ2-7	TGTGCCAGCAGCTTAGGGATATTGCACACTACTATCTCCTACGAGCAGTACTTC	CASSLGILHTTISYEQYF
TRBV19	-	TRBD1	TRBJ2-7	TGTGCCAGTAGTGCTACCGGGACAGGGTTCTACGAGCAGTACTTC	CASSATGTGFYEQYF
TRBV19	-	-	TRBJ1-5	TGTGCCAGTAGTATCAGTAGCAATCAGCCCCAGCATTTT	CASSISSNQPQHF
TRBV7-9	once	-	TRBJ1-5	TGTGCCAGCAGCTTTAGAGATCAGCCCCAGCATTTT	CASSFRDQPQHF